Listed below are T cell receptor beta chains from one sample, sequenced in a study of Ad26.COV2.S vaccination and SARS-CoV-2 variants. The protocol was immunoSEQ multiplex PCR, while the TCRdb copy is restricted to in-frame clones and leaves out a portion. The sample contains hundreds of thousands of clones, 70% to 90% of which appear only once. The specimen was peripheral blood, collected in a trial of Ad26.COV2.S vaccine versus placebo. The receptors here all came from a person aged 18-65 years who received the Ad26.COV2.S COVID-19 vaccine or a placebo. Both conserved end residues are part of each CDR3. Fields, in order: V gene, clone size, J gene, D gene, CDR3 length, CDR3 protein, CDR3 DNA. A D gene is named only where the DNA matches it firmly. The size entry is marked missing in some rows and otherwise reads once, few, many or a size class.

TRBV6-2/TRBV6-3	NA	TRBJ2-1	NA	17	CASSYNVRGGGYNEQFF	TGTGCCAGCAGTTACAATGTTCGAGGGGGAGGGTACAATGAGCAGTTCTTC
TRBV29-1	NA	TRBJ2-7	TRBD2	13	CSVSSGGNYEQYF	TGCAGCGTATCTTCGGGGGGGAATTACGAGCAGTACTTC
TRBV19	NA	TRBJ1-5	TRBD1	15	CASSTDRGSHQPQHF	TGTGCCAGTAGTACCGACAGGGGATCGCATCAGCCCCAGCATTTT
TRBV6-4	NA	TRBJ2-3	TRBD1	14	CASSDAGGRDTQYF	TGTGCCAGCAGTGATGCAGGGGGCAGAGATACGCAGTATTTT
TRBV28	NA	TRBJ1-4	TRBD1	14	CASRSGQGHEKLFF	TGTGCCAGCAGGTCTGGACAGGGCCACGAAAAACTGTTTTTT
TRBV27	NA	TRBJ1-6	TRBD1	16	CASSLQGQVINSPLHF	TGTGCCAGCAGTTTACAGGGACAGGTGATTAATTCACCCCTCCACTTT
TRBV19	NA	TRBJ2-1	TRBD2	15	CASNIGGTILNEQFF	TGTGCCAGTAATATTGGAGGGACTATCCTCAATGAGCAGTTCTTC
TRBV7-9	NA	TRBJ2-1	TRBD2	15	CASSPSGRGANEQFF	TGTGCCAGCAGCCCCAGCGGGAGAGGAGCGAATGAGCAGTTCTTC
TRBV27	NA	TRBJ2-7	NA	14	CASSLRLAVNEQYF	TGTGCCAGCAGTTTGAGGCTAGCAGTCAACGAGCAGTACTTC
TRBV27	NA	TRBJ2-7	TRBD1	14	CASSSGQGDYEQYF	TGTGCCAGCAGTTCCGGACAGGGGGATTACGAGCAGTACTTC
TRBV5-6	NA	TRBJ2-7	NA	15	CASSPVGEGPYEQYF	TGTGCCAGCAGCCCGGTAGGTGAGGGCCCCTACGAGCAGTACTTC
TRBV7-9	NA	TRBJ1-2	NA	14	CASQPFDSNYGYTF	TGTGCCAGCCAACCCTTTGACAGCAACTATGGCTACACCTTC
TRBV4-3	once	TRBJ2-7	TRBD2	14	CASSNGLAGDEQYF	TGCGCCAGCAGCAACGGACTAGCCGGGGACGAGCAGTACTTC
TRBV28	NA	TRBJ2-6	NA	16	CASSQIPGNGANVLTF	TGTGCCAGCAGCCAGATCCCAGGGAACGGGGCCAACGTCCTGACTTTC
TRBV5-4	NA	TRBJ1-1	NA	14	CASSSLWENTEAFF	TGTGCCAGCAGCTCGCTATGGGAGAACACTGAAGCTTTCTTT
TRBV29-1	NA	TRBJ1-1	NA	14	CSVEGGRENTEAFF	TGCAGCGTTGAAGGAGGTCGGGAGAACACTGAAGCTTTCTTT
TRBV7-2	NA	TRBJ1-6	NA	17	CASSLVTGGLYNSPLHF	TGTGCCAGCAGCTTAGTAACGGGGGGCCTCTATAATTCACCCCTCCACTTT
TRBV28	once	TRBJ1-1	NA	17	CASSFKTGQFMNTEAFF	TGTGCCAGCAGTTTCAAAACCGGACAGTTCATGAACACTGAAGCTTTCTTT
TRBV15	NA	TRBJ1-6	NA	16	CATSPGGSSYNSPLHF	TGTGCCACCAGCCCCGGGGGCAGCTCCTATAATTCACCCCTCCACTTT
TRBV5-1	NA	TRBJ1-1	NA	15	CASSLGPSMNTEAFF	TGCGCCAGCAGCTTGGGCCCATCCATGAACACTGAAGCTTTCTTT
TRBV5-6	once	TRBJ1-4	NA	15	CASSFTGPTNEKLFF	TGTGCCAGCAGCTTCACAGGTCCCACTAATGAAAAACTGTTTTTT
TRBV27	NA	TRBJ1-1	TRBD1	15	CASSDRGPPNTEAFF	TGTGCCAGCAGTGACAGGGGTCCGCCGAACACTGAAGCTTTCTTT
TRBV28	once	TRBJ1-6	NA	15	CASSLRGWGNSPLHF	TGTGCCAGCAGTTTGCGGGGATGGGGAAATTCACCCCTCCACTTT
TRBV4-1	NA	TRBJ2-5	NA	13	CASSQGRMETQYF	TGCGCCAGCAGCCAAGGAAGGATGGAGACCCAGTACTTC
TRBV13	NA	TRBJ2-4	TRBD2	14	CATSQLAGKNIQYF	TGTGCCACCTCCCAACTAGCGGGCAAAAACATTCAGTACTTC
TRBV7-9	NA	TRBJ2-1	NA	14	CASSSSRDNNEQFF	TGTGCCAGCAGCTCGAGTCGGGATAACAATGAGCAGTTCTTC
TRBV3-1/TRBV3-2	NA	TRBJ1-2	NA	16	CASSLLGGRANYGYTF	TGTGCCAGCAGCCTCCTAGGGGGGAGAGCTAACTATGGCTACACCTTC
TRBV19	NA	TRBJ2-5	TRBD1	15	CASSSGQYPQETQYF	TGTGCCAGTAGTTCGGGACAGTATCCTCAAGAGACCCAGTACTTC
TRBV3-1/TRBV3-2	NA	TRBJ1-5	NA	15	CASSPTGRVLRPQHF	TGTGCCAGCAGTCCCACCGGCAGGGTCCTGAGGCCCCAGCATTTT
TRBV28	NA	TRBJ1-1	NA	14	CASKTTDYNTEAFF	TGTGCCAGCAAAACGACAGATTACAACACTGAAGCTTTCTTT
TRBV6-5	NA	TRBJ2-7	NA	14	CASSSRSATRRQYF	TGTGCCAGCAGTTCCCGGTCAGCGACCCGTCGGCAGTACTTC
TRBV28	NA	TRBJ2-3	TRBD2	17	CASNRGGLAGETDTQYF	TGTGCCAGCAACCGAGGGGGACTAGCGGGAGAAACAGATACGCAGTATTTT
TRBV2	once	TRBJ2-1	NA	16	CASSETEPSSYNEQFF	TGTGCCAGCAGCGAGACAGAACCGAGCTCCTACAATGAGCAGTTCTTC
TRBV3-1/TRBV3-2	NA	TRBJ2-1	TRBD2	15	CASSPSGGPYNEQFF	TGTGCCAGCAGCCCAAGCGGGGGGCCCTACAATGAGCAGTTCTTC
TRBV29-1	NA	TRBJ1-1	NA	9	CSVGSEAFF	TGCAGCGTAGGGTCAGAAGCTTTCTTT
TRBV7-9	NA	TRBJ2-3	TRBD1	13	CASSPTGPDTQYF	TGTGCCAGCAGCCCGACAGGGCCAGATACGCAGTATTTT
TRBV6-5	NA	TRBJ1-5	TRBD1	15	CASSTRQGSNQPQHF	TGTGCCAGCAGTACTAGACAGGGTAGCAATCAGCCCCAGCATTTT